Listed below are T cell receptor beta chains from one sample, sequenced in a study of cytomegalovirus exposure and HLA in healthy donors. Sequenced by immunoSEQ multiplex PCR; TCRdb stores in-frame clones only, minus some. The data contain 200,000 or so clones, 65% to 90% of them singletons. Material: PBMCs. The receptors shown here come from a woman under 40 in good health and CMV-seropositive. The CDR3 runs from the conserved cysteine through the conserved F or W. The D gene is left open where the match is weak. Expanded clones are given a class, and other clones once, few, many or no size at all.

cdr3_nt | cdr3_aa | v_call | clone_size | j_call | d_call
TGTGCCAGCTCCCTAAGACCTAGTCCGAACACCGGGGAGCTGTTTTTT | CASSLRPSPNTGELFF | TRBV18 | - | TRBJ2-2 | -
TGTGCCAGCAGCGCCGGACAGAGCACCGGGGAGCTGTTTTTT | CASSAGQSTGELFF | TRBV6-1 | - | TRBJ2-2 | -
TGCGCCAGCAGCTTGGCTAGCGGATTAACAGATACGCAGTATTTT | CASSLASGLTDTQYF | TRBV5-1 | few | TRBJ2-3 | TRBD2
TGTGCCAGCAGCTTTGAGGAAGACAATGAGCAGTTCTTC | CASSFEEDNEQFF | TRBV7-9 | - | TRBJ2-1 | -
TGTGCCAGCTCACCGACCGGGACACAATCCCCCGGGGAGCTGTTTTTT | CASSPTGTQSPGELFF | TRBV18 | - | TRBJ2-2 | -
TGTGCCAGCAGTGCGACTAGCGCAGTGGGGGATACGCAGTATTTT | CASSATSAVGDTQYF | TRBV2 | - | TRBJ2-3 | TRBD2
TGCGCCAGCAGCCAAGCCCCTTCGCGGGGGCAAGAGACCCAGTACTTC | CASSQAPSRGQETQYF | TRBV4-1 | - | TRBJ2-5 | TRBD2
TGCGCCAGCAGCCAAGTCCAGGGCCGCCTAGGGCACGAGCAGTACTTC | CASSQVQGRLGHEQYF | TRBV4-1 | - | TRBJ2-7 | -
TGTGCCAGCAGCCAAGGGAGGGCTAATGAAAAACTGTTTTTT | CASSQGRANEKLFF | TRBV4-2 | - | TRBJ1-4 | -
TGTGCCAGCAGTCCATGGGACAGGGGCGGCACTGAAGCTTTCTTT | CASSPWDRGGTEAFF | TRBV27 | - | TRBJ1-1 | TRBD1
TGTGCCAGCGAAAGCGGGCAGATTATCGATCAGCCCCAGCATTTT | CASESGQIIDQPQHF | TRBV28 | - | TRBJ1-5 | -
TGTGCCAGCAGTTCTTTCTCCTACAATGAGCAGTTCTTC | CASSSFSYNEQFF | TRBV27 | - | TRBJ2-1 | -
TGTGCCAGCAGCCCACAGGAGCTGAACACCGGGGAGCTGTTTTTT | CASSPQELNTGELFF | TRBV7-9 | - | TRBJ2-2 | -
TGTGCCAGCAGCCCAAGGGGTAGGGTTAGCTCCTACAATGAGCAGTTCTTC | CASSPRGRVSSYNEQFF | TRBV9 | - | TRBJ2-1 | -
TGTGCCAGCAGCGCCGGGGTTACGGACACTGAAGCTTTCTTT | CASSAGVTDTEAFF | TRBV9 | - | TRBJ1-1 | -
TGTGCCAGCAGCTCCCGGGGGGCTGGGCAGACCCAGTACTTC | CASSSRGAGQTQYF | TRBV6-5 | - | TRBJ2-5 | -
TGTGCCACCAGCAGAGGCTTGTGGGACACGATCGACTATGGCTACACCTTC | CATSRGLWDTIDYGYTF | TRBV15 | - | TRBJ1-2 | -
TGTGCCAGCAGCCAAGGACCCACCACGGGGAACACTGAAGCTTTCTTT | CASSQGPTTGNTEAFF | TRBV4-2 | - | TRBJ1-1 | -
TGTGCCAGCAGCCCTAATGACAGGAACACTGAAGCTTTCTTT | CASSPNDRNTEAFF | TRBV27 | - | TRBJ1-1 | -
TGTGCCAGCAGCCAGGGGGGTAAGCCCTACGAGCAGTACTTC | CASSQGGKPYEQYF | TRBV7-2 | few | TRBJ2-7 | -
TGTGCCAGCAGCCAAGGTCAGAACAGGGCTAATGAAAAACTGTTTTTT | CASSQGQNRANEKLFF | TRBV4-2 | - | TRBJ1-4 | -
TGTGCCAGCAGTTTATCCCTGCAGGGGGCCATAGGCTACACCTTC | CASSLSLQGAIGYTF | TRBV28 | - | TRBJ1-2 | TRBD1
TGTGCCAGCTCACCCTATACGGGAGTTGAGCAGTTCTTC | CASSPYTGVEQFF | TRBV18 | - | TRBJ2-1 | -
TGCGCCAGCAGCTTCGGGCTAGCGGGAGCCTACGAGCAGTACTTC | CASSFGLAGAYEQYF | TRBV5-1 | - | TRBJ2-7 | TRBD2
TGTGCCAGCAGTTACTCTAGGGGCGCCGCTTTCTTT | CASSYSRGAAFF | TRBV6-5 | - | TRBJ1-1 | -
TGTGCCAGCAGCTTCGGGACAGGGAGATCTGGCTACACCTTC | CASSFGTGRSGYTF | TRBV7-2 | - | TRBJ1-2 | TRBD1
TGTGCCAGCAGCCAAGTCTTCAGGGGGGCCGCCTACGAGCAGTACTTC | CASSQVFRGAAYEQYF | TRBV4-2 | - | TRBJ2-7 | -
TGTGCCAGCAGCTTAGATCGGGAAGAGCGGGCGAGGTACGCACGGTTCTTC | CASSLDREERARYARFF | TRBV11-2 | - | TRBJ2-1 | -
TGTGCCAGTAACATAAGGACAGGGGGGAGTGAGCAGTACTTC | CASNIRTGGSEQYF | TRBV19 | - | TRBJ2-7 | TRBD1
TGTGCCTCACGGACAGGGGGGAGCTCTGGGGCCAACGTCCTGACTTTC | CASRTGGSSGANVLTF | TRBV28 | - | TRBJ2-6 | TRBD1
TGTGCCAGTAGTATAGGAGGCGGGAGAACCAACACCGGGGAGCTGTTTTTT | CASSIGGGRTNTGELFF | TRBV19 | - | TRBJ2-2 | TRBD2
TGTGCCAGCAGTGAATCCGTCGTTTCCTACGAGCAGTACTTC | CASSESVVSYEQYF | TRBV25-1 | few | TRBJ2-7 | -
TGTGCCAGCAGCTTCAGTTCCTCTGGAAACACCATATATTTT | CASSFSSSGNTIYF | TRBV7-9 | - | TRBJ1-3 | -
TGTGCCAGCAGCGGGGGACAGGGGGCGCGGGAGCAGTACTTC | CASSGGQGAREQYF | TRBV5-4 | few | TRBJ2-7 | TRBD1
TGTGCTAGCAGCTCAAACCTAGCGGATACGCAGTATTTT | CASSSNLADTQYF | TRBV7-7 | - | TRBJ2-3 | -
TGTGCCAGCAGCACACGACAGGCCGGGGAGCTGTTTTTT | CASSTRQAGELFF | TRBV7-2 | - | TRBJ2-2 | -
TGTGCCAGTAGTAGTACCGGGACAGGGGGCTATGAGCAGTTCTTC | CASSSTGTGGYEQFF | TRBV19 | - | TRBJ2-1 | TRBD1
TGTGCCAGCAGCTTGGTCGCGCTAGCGGGAGGCCCAGATACGCAGTATTTT | CASSLVALAGGPDTQYF | TRBV5-6 | - | TRBJ2-3 | TRBD2
TGTGCCAGCAGCCACCAACGGGATACGCAGTATTTT | CASSHQRDTQYF | TRBV5-6 | - | TRBJ2-3 | -